The next 27 T cell receptor beta chains were all read from a single sample in a study of blood T cell repertoires in COVID-19. Sequencing was performed with immunoSEQ multiplex PCR; in TCRdb, only in-frame clones are kept and a portion is missing. The data contain about 160,000 clones, about 83% of them seen just once; the ten biggest clones take up around 3.6%. Sequencing was done on a sample of PBMCs or T cells enriched from blood (not recorded which). The receptors come from a woman between 45 and 65 years old in a cohort exposed to, infected with or recovered from COVID-19 (not recorded which).

CDR3 protein: CASILDSFYNEQFF. CDR3 nucleotide sequence: TGTGCCAGCATCCTGGACTCCTTCTACAATGAGCAGTTCTTC. V usage is TRBV6-5 and J usage is TRBJ2-1; possible D gene TRBD2, 5 bases. The CDR3 length is 14 residues. Deletions cut 7 bases from V and 3 bases from J, with 13 bases between. The germline CDR1 and CDR2 sequences are MNHEY and SVGAGI.

This chain joins TRBV5-1 and TRBJ2-7, with TRBD2 matching 13 bases. The V segment lost 4 bases and the J segment 3 bases; nucleotides outside the gene matches: 7. Germline values: CDR1 SGHRS, CDR2 YFSETQ. The CDR3 loop spans 16 amino acids. CDR3 residues: CASSPRTSGSLYEQYF. CDR3 in DNA: TGCGCCAGCAGCCCAAGGACTAGCGGGAGTCTCTACGAGCAGTACTTC.

This rearrangement joins TRBV7-8 to TRBJ1-5; D may be TRBD1 (6 bases). V was cut by 5 bases and J by 9 bases, with 17 bases left in between. This CDR3 has 14 residues. Germline assignment: CDR1 SGHVS and CDR2 FQNEAQ. The CDR3 region is CASSTGQWGTPQHF. The CDR3 DNA reads as TGTGCCAGCAGCACCGGACAGTGGGGGACGCCCCAGCATTTT.

The rearrangement uses TRBV7-2 and TRBJ1-1; no definite D call. The CDR3 loop spans 16 amino acids. CDR1 is SGHTA and CDR2 is FQGNSA in the germline V gene. Trimming removed 1 base at V and 0 bases at J, with 12 bases between. The CDR3 here is CASSLGTWEMNTEAFF. The CDR3 DNA reads TGTGCCAGCAGCTTAGGGACTTGGGAAATGAACACTGAAGCTTTCTTT.

The V gene is TRBV7-9, the J gene TRBJ2-2; tentative D call: TRBD1 (6 bases). The CDR3 contains 16 residues. Trimming pared 8 bases from V and 6 bases from J, leaving 22 bases between. Looked up from germline, CDR1 is SEHNR and CDR2 is FQNEAQ (reference sequence). The CDR3 here is CASVSPNSAGAGELFF. CDR3 coding DNA: TGTGCCAGCGTCTCACCCAACTCGGCAGGGGCCGGGGAGCTGTTTTTT.

Only one count was recorded for this clone. The chain uses TRBV28 and TRBJ2-7, with a possible D match to TRBD1 (5 bases). The CDR3 extends over 14 amino acids. In germline, CDR1 is MDHEN, CDR2 SYDVKM. Trimming cost V 8 bases and J 2 bases, with 16 bases left between them. CDR3 amino acids: CASVSGQMTYEQYF. The CDR3 DNA sequence: TGTGCCAGCGTCTCAGGGCAAATGACCTACGAGCAGTACTTC.

This clone was counted once. This sequence joins TRBV7-9 and TRBJ1-1; tentative D call: TRBD1 (5 bases). V was pared by 6 bases and J by 2 bases, with 13 bases between. This CDR3 is built from 14 residues. CDR1 and CDR2 from the germline V gene are SEHNR and FQNEAQ (reference sequence). The CDR3 nucleotides are TGTGCCAGCAGTCCCGACAGACAAAACACTGAAGCTTTCTTT. Encoded protein: CASSPDRQNTEAFF. The full variable domain, completed using reference TRBV7-9 and TRBJ1-1, is DTGVSQNPRHKITKRGQNVTFRCDPISEHNRLYWYRQTLGQGPEFLTYFQNEAQLEKSRLLSDRFSAERPKGSFSTLEIQRTEQGDSAMYLCASSPDRQNTEAFFGQGTRLTVV.

V usage is TRBV5-4 and J usage is TRBJ1-1; 10 bases map to TRBD1. The length of the CDR3 is 16 residues. Per germline, CDR1 SGHNT and CDR2 YYREEE (reference sequence). J lost 0 bases, V lost 5 bases, and 7 bases had no gene match. The CDR3 DNA reads as TGTGCCAGCAGTCAAGCCGGGACAGGGGTGAACACTGAAGCTTTCTTT. Its protein product is CASSQAGTGVNTEAFF. Using reference TRBV5-4 and TRBJ1-1 for the parts outside the CDR3, the full variable domain is ETGVTQSPTHLIKTRGQQVTLRCSSQSGHNTVSWYQQALGQGPQFIFQYYREEENGRGNFPPRFSGLQFPNYSSELNVNALELDDSALYLCASSQAGTGVNTEAFFGQGTRLTVV.

The V call is TRBV20-1, the J call TRBJ2-5; TRBD1 might be the D (6 bases). This CDR3 is 16 amino acids long. Germline CDR1 DFQATT, CDR2 SNEGSKA (reference sequence). With 3 bases removed from V and 0 bases from J, the gap between germline ends came to 17 bases. CDR3 loop: CSASIQGNSHQETQYF. DNA for the CDR3: TGCAGTGCTAGTATACAGGGCAACTCTCACCAAGAGACCCAGTACTTC.

The genes are TRBV9 and TRBJ1-2; tentative D call: TRBD1 (6 bases). Trimming stripped 0 bases from V and 2 bases from J, with 11 bases between. CDR3 length: 15 residues. Germline CDR1 and CDR2: SGDLS and YYNGEE. CDR3 nucleotides: TGTGCCAGCAGCGTAGATGACAGGCCGAACTATGGCTACACCTTC. Translation: CASSVDDRPNYGYTF.

The rearrangement joins TRBV5-1 to TRBJ1-3, with 7 bases lining up with TRBD1. Germline CDR1 and CDR2: SGHRS and YFSETQ. J gave up 0 bases and V 0 bases, and 6 bases lay outside the gene matches. The CDR3 covers 17 residues. CDR3 bases: TGCGCCAGCAGCTTGGGAGGGGGCCTGTTCTCTGGAAACACCATATATTTT. It codes for CASSLGGGLFSGNTIYF.

This chain connects TRBV7-3 to TRBJ2-5; TRBD1 aligns across 8 bases. This CDR3 spans 15 amino acids. V trimming: 5 bases; J trimming: 4 bases; junction bases outside the gene matches: 9. The germline gives CDR1 SGHTA, CDR2 FQGTGA. The CDR3 DNA is TGTGCCAGCAGCCCCCAGGGGGCGAGGGGAGAGACCCAGTACTTC. Protein product: CASSPQGARGETQYF. Full variable domain (rest looked up from reference TRBV7-3 and TRBJ2-5): GAGVSQTPSNKVTEKGKYVELRCDPISGHTALYWYRQSLGQGPEFLIYFQGTGAADDSGLPNDRFFAVRPEGSVSTLKIQRTERGDSAVYLCASSPQGARGETQYFGPGTRLLVL.

Notes on this clone: The junction shows a germline mismatch at one end, possibly a read error. V usage is TRBV7-7 and J usage is TRBJ2-5; tentative D call: TRBD2 (7 bases). The CDR3 sequence is 15 residues long. Germline values: CDR1 SSHAT, CDR2 FNYEAQ (reference sequence). CDR3 in amino acids: CASSSRLEGGETQYF. The CDR3 coding sequence is TGTGCTAGCAGCTCAAGACTAGAGGGGGGGGAGACCCAGTACTTC.

This clone showed up just a few times. The chain recombines TRBV10-1 with TRBJ1-4; D may be TRBD1 (5 bases). The ends were cut back, 0 bases at V and 9 bases at J, with 14 bases in the middle. The CDR3 is 15 amino acids. CDR1 is WNHNN and CDR2 is SYGVQD in the germline V gene (reference sequence). The CDR3 loop reads CASSESSDSTKKLFF. The CDR3, as DNA: TGCGCCAGCAGTGAGTCGTCCGACAGCACCAAAAAACTGTTTTTT.

The rearrangement joins TRBV28 to TRBJ2-5; TRBD1 might be the D (5 bases). The CDR3 extends over 14 amino acids. V was pared by 4 bases and J by 1 base, with 10 bases between. Germline CDR1 reads MDHEN; CDR2 reads SYDVKM. The CDR3 nucleotides read TGTGCCAGCAGTTCAAGACAGATCCAAGAGACCCAGTACTTC. As protein: CASSSRQIQETQYF. Full variable domain (outside the CDR3, taken from reference TRBV28 and TRBJ2-5): DVKVTQSSRYLVKRTGEKVFLECVQDMDHENMFWYRQDPGLGLRLIYFSYDVKMKEKGDIPEGYSVSREKKERFSLILESASTNQTSMYLCASSSRQIQETQYFGPGTRLLVL.

The chain combines TRBV28 with TRBJ2-7; a weak D match, TRBD1 (6 bases). Germline CDR1 reads MDHEN; CDR2 reads SYDVKM. The CDR3 consists of 11 residues. V lost 8 bases and J lost 4, with 9 bases in between. CDR3 in amino acids: CASQTGYEQYF. The CDR3 bases are TGTGCCAGCCAGACAGGTTACGAGCAGTACTTC.

V usage is TRBV28 and J usage is TRBJ1-6; no definite D call. CDR1 is MDHEN, CDR2 SYDVKM, per germline. V dropped 7 bases and J dropped 7 bases, with 11 bases sitting between them. The CDR3 consists of 13 residues. For the CDR3, the DNA is TGTGCCAGCACCCAGAAGTTAAATTCACCCCTCCACTTT. Amino acid sequence: CASTQKLNSPLHF. The complete variable domain, with remaining parts taken from reference TRBV28 and TRBJ1-6, reads DVKVTQSSRYLVKRTGEKVFLECVQDMDHENMFWYRQDPGLGLRLIYFSYDVKMKEKGDIPEGYSVSREKKERFSLILESASTNQTSMYLCASTQKLNSPLHFGNGTRLTVT.

The V and J genes are TRBV20-1 and TRBJ1-2; no reliable D call. The germline CDR1 and CDR2 sequences are DFQATT and SNEGSKA (reference sequence). CDR3 length: 11 residues. The CDR3 region is CSAPPTNGYTF. In DNA, the CDR3 is TGCAGCGCCCCACCTACGAATGGCTACACCTTC.

The V and J genes are TRBV6-2 or TRBV6-3 and TRBJ1-5; tentatively, D is TRBD1 (5 bases). The V and J ends lost 0 bases and 6 bases respectively, with 15 bases between them. This CDR3 is built from 16 residues. Germline lookup yields CDR1 MNHEY and CDR2 SVGEGT. The CDR3 loop is CASSYSMGGAAQPQHF. Written as DNA, the CDR3 is TGTGCCAGCAGTTACTCGATGGGAGGGGCGGCTCAGCCCCAGCATTTT.

With regard to this clone: Compared with germline, one end of the junction differs, possibly owing to a read error. The chain couples TRBV7-7 to TRBJ2-2, with 8 bases identical to TRBD2. CDR3 length: 17 amino acids. Germline CDR1 reads SSHAT; CDR2 reads FNYEAQ (reference sequence). For the CDR3, the DNA is TGTGCTAGCAGCTCCCCGACTGAAGCGGGAGTTACCGGGGAGCTGTTTTTT. This sequence encodes CASSSPTEAGVTGELFF.

The gene calls are TRBV27 and TRBJ1-4; D is perhaps TRBD1 (6 bases). The CDR3 loop spans 15 amino acids. V was cut by 2 bases and J by 5 bases, with 12 bases left in between. Germline CDR1 MNHEY, CDR2 SMNVEV (reference sequence). This CDR3 is CASSLADSGNEKLFF. The CDR3 region has the DNA TGTGCCAGCAGTTTAGCGGACAGCGGAAATGAAAAACTGTTTTTT.

CDR3 DNA sequence: TGTGCCAGCAGCGCCCGAAGGACTTCTGACGCAGATACGCAGTATTTT. Translated, it gives CASSARRTSDADTQYF. J is TRBJ2-3 and V is TRBV7-9, with a tentative D call TRBD2 (5 bases). The CDR3 runs 16 residues. V lost 5 bases and J 4 bases, leaving 19 bases between the germline ends. CDR1 and CDR2 from the germline V gene are SEHNR and FQNEAQ (reference sequence).

CDR3 nucleotides: TGTGCCAGCAGCCTTGCCCCGGGTGGGCGCGGGATAGGCGCAGATACGCAGTATTTT. Residues: CASSLAPGGRGIGADTQYF. The rearrangement links TRBV14 to TRBJ2-3; D is possibly TRBD2 (6 bases). Germline V gene sequence: CDR1 SGHDN, CDR2 FVKESK. This CDR3 has 19 amino acids. Trimming took off 4 bases at V and 4 bases at J, with 27 bases between the two ends.

The J gene is TRBJ2-7, the V gene TRBV28; 9 nucleotides line up with TRBD1. The CDR3 has 15 residues. V shed 6 bases and J 6 bases; nucleotides not matched to a gene: 12. CDR1 and CDR2 (germline): MDHEN, SYDVKM. This chain's CDR3 is CASSPRGTGFGEQYF. The CDR3 DNA sequence: TGTGCCAGCAGCCCCAGGGGGACAGGGTTTGGCGAGCAGTACTTC.

The rearrangement joins TRBV7-2 to TRBJ2-7, with 7 bases lining up with TRBD2. The CDR3 is 15 residues long. Germline trimming cut 3 bases from V and 0 bases from J; bases unmatched to any gene: 5. Germline V lookup: CDR1 SGHTA, CDR2 FQGNSA. The DNA of the CDR3 is TGTGCCAGCAGCTTCGGACTAGGGACCTCCTACGAGCAGTACTTC. Translation gives CASSFGLGTSYEQYF.

The chain couples TRBV5-5 to TRBJ1-5; no clear D. Trimming cost V 0 bases and J 0 bases, with 4 bases left between them. The CDR3 consists of 14 residues. Looked up from germline, CDR1 is SGHKS and CDR2 is YYEKEE (reference sequence). The CDR3 nucleotides are TGTGCCAGCAGCTTGGCGGTTAGCAATCAGCCCCAGCATTTT. This encodes CASSLAVSNQPQHF.

The chain employs TRBV6-2 or TRBV6-3 and TRBJ2-3, with 7 bases identical to TRBD2. Unmatched junction bases numbered 7, after V lost 0 bases and J lost 4 bases. There are 16 residues in the CDR3. The germline V gene encodes CDR1 MNHEY and CDR2 SVGEGT. This CDR3 reads CASSYSFAGVSDTQYF. CDR3 nucleotides: TGTGCCAGCAGTTACTCGTTTGCGGGGGTGTCAGATACGCAGTATTTT.